The source of this TCR beta chain is a study of long-term antiretroviral therapy in people with HIV. At the level of the study: By about a decade, the earliest samples predate the 2015 immediate-ART recommendation. The study, taken as a whole, reports: Information pertaining to ART adherence, viral resistance or therapeutic modifications was not obtained. An increase in diversity followed ART, yet levels stayed below transplant donor controls.

They ran version v3.0 of the immunoSEQ assay at survey level. Here immunoSEQ multiplex PCR was the method, and the copy in TCRdb shows in-frame clones only, minus some. The data contain about 22,000 clones, about four fifths of them singletons. Trimming cost V 5 bases and J 7 bases; bases outside gene matches: 4. The CDR3 is made up of 15 amino acids. Germline CDR1 and CDR2: WNHNN and SYGVQD (reference sequence). As regards this clone: The antigen remains unidentified.

V and J are TRBV10-1 and TRBJ2-1; TRBD2 agrees at 14 bases. The sequence derives from a man aged 50-59 years with HIV. Sample: unsorted PBMCs, taken at the start of antiretroviral therapy. The CDR3 DNA reads as TGCGCCAGCAGTTCAGGGACTAGCGGGGGTAATGAGCAGTTCTTC. Its protein product is CASSSGTSGGNEQFF.